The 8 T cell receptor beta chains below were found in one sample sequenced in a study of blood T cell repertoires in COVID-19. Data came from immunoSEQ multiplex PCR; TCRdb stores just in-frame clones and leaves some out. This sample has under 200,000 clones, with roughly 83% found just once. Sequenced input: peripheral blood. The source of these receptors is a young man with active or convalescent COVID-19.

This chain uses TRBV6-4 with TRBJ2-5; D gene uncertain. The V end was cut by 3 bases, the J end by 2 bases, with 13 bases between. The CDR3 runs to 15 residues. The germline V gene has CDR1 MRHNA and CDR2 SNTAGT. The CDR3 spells CASSETGQPQETQYF. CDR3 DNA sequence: TGTGCCAGCAGTGAAACGGGTCAGCCACAAGAGACCCAGTACTTC.

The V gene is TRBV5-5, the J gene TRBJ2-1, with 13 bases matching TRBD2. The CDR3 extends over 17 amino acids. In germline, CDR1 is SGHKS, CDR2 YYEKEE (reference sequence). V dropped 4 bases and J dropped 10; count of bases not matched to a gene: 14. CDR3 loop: CASSLTPGTSGEVEQFF. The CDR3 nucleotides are TGTGCCAGCAGCCTAACCCCCGGGACTAGCGGGGAAGTGGAGCAGTTCTTC.

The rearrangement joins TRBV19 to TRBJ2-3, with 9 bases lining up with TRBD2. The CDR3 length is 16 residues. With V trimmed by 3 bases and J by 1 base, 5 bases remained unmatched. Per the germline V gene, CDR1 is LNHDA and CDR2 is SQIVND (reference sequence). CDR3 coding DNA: TGTGCCAGTAGTATCGGGACTAGCTGGGGCACAGATACGCAGTATTTT. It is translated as CASSIGTSWGTDTQYF.

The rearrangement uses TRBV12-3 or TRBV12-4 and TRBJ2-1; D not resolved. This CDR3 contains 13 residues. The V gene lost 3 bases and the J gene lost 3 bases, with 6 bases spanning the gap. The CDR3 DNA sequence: TGTGCCAGCAGTTTCCAGGTCTACAATGAGCAGTTCTTC. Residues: CASSFQVYNEQFF.

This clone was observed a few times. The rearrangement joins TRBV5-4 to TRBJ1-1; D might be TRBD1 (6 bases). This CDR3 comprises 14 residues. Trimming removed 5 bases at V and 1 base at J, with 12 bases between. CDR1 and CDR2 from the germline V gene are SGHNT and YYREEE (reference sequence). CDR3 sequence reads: CASSSQGKNTEAFF. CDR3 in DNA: TGTGCCAGCAGTTCACAGGGTAAGAACACTGAAGCTTTCTTT.

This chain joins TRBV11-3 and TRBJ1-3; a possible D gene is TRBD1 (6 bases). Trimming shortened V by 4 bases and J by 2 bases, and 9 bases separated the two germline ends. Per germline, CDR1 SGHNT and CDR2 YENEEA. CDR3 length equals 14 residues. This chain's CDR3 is CASSSGATGNTIYF. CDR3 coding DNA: TGTGCCAGCAGCTCAGGGGCCACTGGAAACACCATATATTTT. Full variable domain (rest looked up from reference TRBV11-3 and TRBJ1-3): EAGVVQSPRYKIIEKKQPVAFWCNPISGHNTLYWYLQNLGQGPELLIRYENEEAVDDSQLPKDRFSAERLKGVDSTLKIQPAELGDSAVYLCASSSGATGNTIYFGEGSWLTVV.

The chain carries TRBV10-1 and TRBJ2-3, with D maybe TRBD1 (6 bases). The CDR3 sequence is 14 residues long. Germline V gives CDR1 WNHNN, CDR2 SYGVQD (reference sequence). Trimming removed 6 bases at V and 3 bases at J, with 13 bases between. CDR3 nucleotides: TGCGCCAGCAGCCGCGGACAGCCTACAGATACGCAGTATTTT. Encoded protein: CASSRGQPTDTQYF.

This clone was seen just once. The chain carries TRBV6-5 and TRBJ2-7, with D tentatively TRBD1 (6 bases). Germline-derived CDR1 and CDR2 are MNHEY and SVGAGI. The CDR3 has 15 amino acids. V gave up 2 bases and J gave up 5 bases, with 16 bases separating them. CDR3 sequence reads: CASSYGGTATDEQYF. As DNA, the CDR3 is TGTGCCAGCAGTTACGGGGGCACAGCCACCGACGAGCAGTACTTC.